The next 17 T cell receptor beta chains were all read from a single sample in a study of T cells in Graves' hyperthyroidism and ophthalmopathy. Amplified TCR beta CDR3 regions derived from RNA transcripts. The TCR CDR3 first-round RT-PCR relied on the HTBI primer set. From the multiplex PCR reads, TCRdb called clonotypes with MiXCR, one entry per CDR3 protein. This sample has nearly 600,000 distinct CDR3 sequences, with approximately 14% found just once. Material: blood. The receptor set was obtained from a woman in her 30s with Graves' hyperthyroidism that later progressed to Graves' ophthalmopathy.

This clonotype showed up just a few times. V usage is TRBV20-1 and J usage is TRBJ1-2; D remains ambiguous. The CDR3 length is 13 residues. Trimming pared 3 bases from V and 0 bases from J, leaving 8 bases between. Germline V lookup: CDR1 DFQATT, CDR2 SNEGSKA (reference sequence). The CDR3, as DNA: TGCAGTGCTAGGTGGGCTACTAACTATGGCTACACCTTC. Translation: CSARWATNYGYTF.

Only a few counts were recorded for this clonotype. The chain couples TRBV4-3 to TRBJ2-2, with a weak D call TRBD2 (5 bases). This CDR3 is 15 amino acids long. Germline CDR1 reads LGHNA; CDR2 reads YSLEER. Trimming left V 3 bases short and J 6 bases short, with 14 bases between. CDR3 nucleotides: TGCGCCAGCAGCCACTCTAACAGCGGCTCCGGGGAGCTGTTTTTT. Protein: CASSHSNSGSGELFF.

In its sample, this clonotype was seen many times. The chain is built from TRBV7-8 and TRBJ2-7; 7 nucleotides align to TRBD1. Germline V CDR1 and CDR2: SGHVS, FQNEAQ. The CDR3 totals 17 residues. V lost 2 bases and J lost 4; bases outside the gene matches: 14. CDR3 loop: CASSLNNEGRGSYEQYF. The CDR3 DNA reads TGTGCCAGCAGCTTAAATAATGAGGGCAGGGGGTCGTACGAGCAGTACTTC.

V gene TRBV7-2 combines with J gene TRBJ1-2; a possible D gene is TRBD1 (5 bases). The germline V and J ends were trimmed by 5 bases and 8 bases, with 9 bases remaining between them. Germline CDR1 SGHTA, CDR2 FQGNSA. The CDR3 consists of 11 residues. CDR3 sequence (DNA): TGTGCCAGCAGCCGGGAGGGGGGCTACACCTTC. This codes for CASSREGGYTF.

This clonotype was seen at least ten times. The CDR3 DNA follows: TGTGCCAGCAGCCGAGGTGGTGGGGTCGAGAACACTGAAGCTTTCTTT. It is translated as CASSRGGGVENTEAFF. The rearrangement uses TRBV11-3 and TRBJ1-1; D gene ambiguous. Germline CDR1 SGHNT, CDR2 YENEEA. The CDR3 length is 16 residues. With 5 bases removed from V and 1 base from J, the gap between germline ends came to 17 bases. Together with reference TRBV11-3 and TRBJ1-1, the CDR3 gives the full variable domain: EAGVVQSPRYKIIEKKQPVAFWCNPISGHNTLYWYLQNLGQGPELLIRYENEEAVDDSQLPKDRFSAERLKGVDSTLKIQPAELGDSAVYLCASSRGGGVENTEAFFGQGTRLTVV.

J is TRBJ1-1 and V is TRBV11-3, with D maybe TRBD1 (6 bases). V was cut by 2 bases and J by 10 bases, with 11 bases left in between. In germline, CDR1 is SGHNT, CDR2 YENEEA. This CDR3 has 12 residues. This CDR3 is CASSLRGEIAFF. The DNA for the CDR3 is TGTGCCAGCAGCTTAAGGGGGGAGATAGCTTTCTTT.

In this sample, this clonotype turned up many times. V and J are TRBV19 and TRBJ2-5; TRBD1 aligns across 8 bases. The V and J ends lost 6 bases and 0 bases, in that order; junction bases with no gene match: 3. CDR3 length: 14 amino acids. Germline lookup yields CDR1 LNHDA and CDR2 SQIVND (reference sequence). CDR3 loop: CASSPTGDQETQYF. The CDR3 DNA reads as TGTGCCAGTAGCCCGACAGGGGACCAAGAGACCCAGTACTTC.

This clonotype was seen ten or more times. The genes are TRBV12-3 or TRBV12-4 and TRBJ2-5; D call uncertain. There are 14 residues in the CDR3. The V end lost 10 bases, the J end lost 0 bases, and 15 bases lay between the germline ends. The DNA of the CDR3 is TGTGCCACCGCCGGAGCTTCCTACCAAGAGACCCAGTACTTC. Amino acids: CATAGASYQETQYF.

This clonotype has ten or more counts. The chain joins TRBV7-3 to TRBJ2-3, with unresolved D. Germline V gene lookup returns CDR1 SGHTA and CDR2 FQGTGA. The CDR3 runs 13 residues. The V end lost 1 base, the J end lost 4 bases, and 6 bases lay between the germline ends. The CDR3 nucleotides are TGTGCCAGCAGCTTAATATCCGCAGATACGCAGTATTTT. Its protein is CASSLISADTQYF.

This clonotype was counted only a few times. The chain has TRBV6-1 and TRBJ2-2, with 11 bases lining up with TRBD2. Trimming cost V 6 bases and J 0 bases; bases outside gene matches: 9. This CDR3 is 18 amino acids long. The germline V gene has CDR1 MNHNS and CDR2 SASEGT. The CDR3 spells CASSLQTSGVSNTGELFF. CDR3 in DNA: TGTGCCAGCAGCCTCCAGACTAGCGGGGTTTCGAACACCGGGGAGCTGTTTTTT.

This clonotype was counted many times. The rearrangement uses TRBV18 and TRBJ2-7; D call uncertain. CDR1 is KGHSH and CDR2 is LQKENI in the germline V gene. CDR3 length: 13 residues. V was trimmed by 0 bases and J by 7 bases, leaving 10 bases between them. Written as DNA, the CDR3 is TGTGCCAGCTCACCACCGTCATCGAGGGAGCAGTACTTC. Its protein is CASSPPSSREQYF.

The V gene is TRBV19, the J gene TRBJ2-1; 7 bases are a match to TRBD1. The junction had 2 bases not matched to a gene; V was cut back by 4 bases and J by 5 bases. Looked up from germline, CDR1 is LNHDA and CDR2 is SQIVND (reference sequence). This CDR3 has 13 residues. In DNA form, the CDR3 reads TGTGCCAGTAGTAGTGGGACAGACAATGAGCAGTTCTTC. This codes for CASSSGTDNEQFF.

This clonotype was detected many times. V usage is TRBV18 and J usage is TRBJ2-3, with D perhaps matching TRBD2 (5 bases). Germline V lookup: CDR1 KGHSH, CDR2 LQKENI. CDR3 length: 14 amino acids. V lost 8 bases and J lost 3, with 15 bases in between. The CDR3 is CASSPPGGTDTQYF. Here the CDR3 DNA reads TGTGCCAGCAGTCCCCCCGGAGGAACAGATACGCAGTATTTT.

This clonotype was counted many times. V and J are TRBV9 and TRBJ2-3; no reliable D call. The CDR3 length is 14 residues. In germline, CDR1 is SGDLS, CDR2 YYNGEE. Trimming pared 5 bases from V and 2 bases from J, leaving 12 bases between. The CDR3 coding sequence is TGTGCCAGCAGTCCTTCCCCCGACACAGATACGCAGTATTTT. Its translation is CASSPSPDTDTQYF.

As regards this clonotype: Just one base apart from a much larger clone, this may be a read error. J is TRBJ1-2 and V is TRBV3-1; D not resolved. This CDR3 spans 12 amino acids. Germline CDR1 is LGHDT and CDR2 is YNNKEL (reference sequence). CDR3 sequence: CASSGDGYGYAF. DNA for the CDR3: TGTGCCAGCAGCGGAGACGGCTATGGCTACGCCTTC.

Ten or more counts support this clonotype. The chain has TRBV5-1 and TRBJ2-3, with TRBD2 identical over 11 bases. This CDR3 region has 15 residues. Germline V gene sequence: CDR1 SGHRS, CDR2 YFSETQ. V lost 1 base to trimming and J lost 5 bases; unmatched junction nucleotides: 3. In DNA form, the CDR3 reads TGCGCCAGCAGCTTGAGCACTAGCGGGAGAGATACGCAGTATTTT. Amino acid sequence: CASSLSTSGRDTQYF.

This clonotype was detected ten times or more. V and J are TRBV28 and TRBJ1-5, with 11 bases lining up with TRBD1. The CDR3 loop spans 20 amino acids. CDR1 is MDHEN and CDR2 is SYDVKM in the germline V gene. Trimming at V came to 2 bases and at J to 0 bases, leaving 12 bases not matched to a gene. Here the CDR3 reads CASSLMSGTGTGGSNQPQHF. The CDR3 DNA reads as TGTGCCAGCAGTTTAATGTCCGGGACAGGGACAGGGGGTAGCAATCAGCCCCAGCATTTT.